This is a list of T cell receptor beta chains from one sample in a study of blood T cell repertoires in COVID-19. The repertoire was sequenced with immunoSEQ multiplex PCR; TCRdb's copy has only in-frame clones and lacks some. Among some 47,000 clones listed, approximately 83% were seen once. Material: peripheral blood. The receptors were sampled from a woman of 80 years or more with acute or convalescent COVID-19. Both conserved end residues are part of each CDR3. Fields, in order: clone size, D gene, CDR3 length, J gene, V gene, CDR3 protein, CDR3 DNA. A D gene is named only where the DNA matches it firmly. Size values are once, few and many counts, or a class for expanded clones, and some rows have none.

size: -
D: -
length: 14
J: TRBJ2-7
V: TRBV7-8
CDR3: CASSSLGGGYEQYF
DNA: TGTGCCAGCAGTAGCCTCGGGGGAGGATACGAGCAGTACTTC

size: -
D: TRBD1
length: 13
J: TRBJ2-5
V: TRBV7-7
CDR3: CASSKDRQETQYF
DNA: TGTGCTAGCAGCAAGGACAGGCAAGAGACCCAGTACTTC

size: -
D: -
length: 16
J: TRBJ1-6
V: TRBV19
CDR3: CASNPRAGALNSPLHF
DNA: TGTGCCAGTAACCCCCGGGCAGGGGCACTTAATTCACCCCTCCACTTT

size: -
D: -
length: 13
J: TRBJ2-5
V: TRBV7-7
CDR3: CASSSTDQETQYF
DNA: TGTGCCAGCAGCTCGACAGACCAAGAGACCCAGTACTTC

size: once
D: -
length: 14
J: TRBJ1-1
V: TRBV7-9
CDR3: CASSLRGGSTEAFF
DNA: TGTGCCAGCAGCTTAAGGGGGGGGAGCACTGAAGCTTTCTTT

size: -
D: TRBD1
length: 15
J: TRBJ2-3
V: TRBV18
CDR3: CASSHGQGAIDTQYF
DNA: TGTGCCAGCTCACACGGACAGGGGGCGATAGATACGCAGTATTTT

size: -
D: -
length: 12
J: TRBJ1-4
V: TRBV13
CDR3: CASSLRGEKLFF
DNA: TGTGCCAGCAGCTTACGGGGGGAAAAACTGTTTTTT

size: -
D: -
length: 15
J: TRBJ1-3
V: TRBV6-5
CDR3: CASSYSDAAGNTIYF
DNA: TGTGCCAGCAGTTATTCCGACGCGGCTGGAAACACCATATATTTT

size: -
D: -
length: 14
J: TRBJ2-2
V: TRBV3-1/TRBV3-2
CDR3: CASSPPGYTGELFF
DNA: TGTGCCAGCAGCCCCCCGGGGTACACCGGGGAGCTGTTTTTT

size: -
D: -
length: 11
J: TRBJ1-2
V: TRBV6-5
CDR3: CASRGLGGYTF
DNA: TGTGCCAGCCGGGGGTTGGGGGGCTACACCTTC

size: few
D: -
length: 12
J: TRBJ1-5
V: TRBV5-6
CDR3: CASSLIDQPQHF
DNA: TGTGCCAGCAGCTTGATAGATCAGCCCCAGCATTTT

size: -
D: TRBD1
length: 15
J: TRBJ1-2
V: TRBV7-2
CDR3: CASSLEGQGTYGYTF
DNA: TGTGCCAGCAGCTTAGAAGGACAGGGGACCTATGGCTACACCTTC

size: -
D: -
length: 14
J: TRBJ1-1
V: TRBV5-1
CDR3: CASSVGQPVTEAFF
DNA: TGCGCCAGCAGCGTTGGACAGCCAGTCACTGAAGCTTTCTTT

size: -
D: -
length: 13
J: TRBJ1-2
V: TRBV15
CDR3: CATSTTDNYGYTF
DNA: TGTGCCACCAGCACAACAGATAACTATGGCTACACCTTC

size: once
D: TRBD1
length: 15
J: TRBJ1-4
V: TRBV7-2
CDR3: CASSLTGTGNEKLFF
DNA: TGTGCCAGCAGCTTGACCGGGACAGGGAATGAAAAACTGTTTTTT

size: -
D: TRBD2
length: 16
J: TRBJ2-5
V: TRBV5-1
CDR3: CASSRISGGLGETQYF
DNA: TGCGCCAGCAGTCGGATAAGCGGGGGGCTGGGGGAGACCCAGTACTTC

size: -
D: -
length: 15
J: TRBJ1-1
V: TRBV10-3
CDR3: CAISGPQQGRTEAFF
DNA: TGTGCCATCAGTGGGCCCCAACAGGGCCGGACTGAAGCTTTCTTT

size: few
D: TRBD2
length: 16
J: TRBJ2-1
V: TRBV5-5
CDR3: CASSLVLAGGNNEQFF
DNA: TGTGCCAGCAGCTTGGTACTAGCGGGGGGAAACAATGAGCAGTTCTTC

size: -
D: TRBD1
length: 14
J: TRBJ1-2
V: TRBV27
CDR3: CASSLFAGGYGYTF
DNA: TGTGCCAGCAGTTTATTCGCAGGGGGCTATGGCTACACCTTC

size: -
D: -
length: 18
J: TRBJ2-1
V: TRBV21-1
CDR3: CASSKNPFGRGPYNEQFF
DNA: TGTGCCAGCAGCAAAAACCCCTTCGGCAGGGGACCTTACAATGAGCAGTTCTTC

size: -
D: -
length: 13
J: TRBJ1-5
V: TRBV6-2/TRBV6-3
CDR3: CASSYAGVGPQHF
DNA: TGTGCCAGCAGTTACGCGGGGGTCGGGCCCCAGCATTTT

size: -
D: -
length: 14
J: TRBJ1-2
V: TRBV7-9
CDR3: CASSLVGGNYGYTF
DNA: TGTGCCAGCAGCTTAGTAGGCGGAAACTATGGCTACACCTTC

size: -
D: TRBD1
length: 13
J: TRBJ1-1
V: TRBV5-1
CDR3: CASSVRDSVEAFF
DNA: TGCGCCAGCAGCGTCCGGGACAGCGTTGAAGCTTTCTTT

size: -
D: TRBD1
length: 15
J: TRBJ2-3
V: TRBV2
CDR3: CASSDWTGDQDTQYF
DNA: TGTGCCAGCAGTGATTGGACAGGGGATCAAGATACGCAGTATTTT

size: -
D: TRBD1
length: 14
J: TRBJ2-7
V: TRBV19
CDR3: CASWDRVHGNEQYF
DNA: TGTGCCAGTTGGGACAGAGTCCATGGAAACGAGCAGTACTTC

size: -
D: -
length: 15
J: TRBJ1-4
V: TRBV3-1/TRBV3-2
CDR3: CASSQSSGGGEKLFF
DNA: TGTGCCAGCAGCCAAAGTAGCGGCGGTGGGGAAAAACTGTTTTTT

size: -
D: TRBD1
length: 14
J: TRBJ1-1
V: TRBV5-1
CDR3: CASSGGQMNTEAFF
DNA: TGCGCCAGCAGCGGGGGACAGATGAACACTGAAGCTTTCTTT

size: -
D: -
length: 13
J: TRBJ1-1
V: TRBV7-2
CDR3: CASSPSGNTEAFF
DNA: TGTGCCAGCAGCCCTTCAGGTAACACTGAAGCTTTCTTT

size: -
D: -
length: 16
J: TRBJ1-2
V: TRBV9
CDR3: CASSVEPGGAVYGYTF
DNA: TGTGCCAGCAGCGTAGAACCGGGGGGGGCAGTCTATGGCTACACCTTC

size: -
D: TRBD2
length: 19
J: TRBJ2-5
V: TRBV4-1
CDR3: CASSQDPGLADLPRETQYF
DNA: TGCGCCAGCAGCCAAGATCCAGGACTAGCGGACCTACCCCGAGAGACCCAGTACTTC

size: few
D: -
length: 11
J: TRBJ2-7
V: TRBV20-1
CDR3: CSAHDFDEQYF
DNA: TGCAGTGCTCACGACTTTGACGAGCAGTACTTC

size: once
D: -
length: 15
J: TRBJ1-4
V: TRBV5-1
CDR3: CASSRTGVPDEKLFF
DNA: TGCGCCAGCAGCCGGACCGGGGTGCCGGATGAAAAACTGTTTTTT

size: -
D: -
length: 12
J: TRBJ1-2
V: TRBV7-2
CDR3: CASSSGLGGYTF
DNA: TGTGCCAGCAGTTCAGGGTTAGGTGGCTACACCTTC

size: once
D: -
length: 11
J: TRBJ2-1
V: TRBV11-1
CDR3: CASSLAGGQFF
DNA: TGTGCCAGCAGCTTAGCGGGGGGGCAGTTCTTC

size: few
D: -
length: 14
J: TRBJ1-3
V: TRBV19
CDR3: CASSAGQRGNTIYF
DNA: TGTGCCAGTAGTGCCGGACAGCGGGGAAACACCATATATTTT

size: -
D: TRBD1
length: 14
J: TRBJ1-3
V: TRBV30
CDR3: CAWQQGNSGNTIYF
DNA: TGTGCCTGGCAACAGGGGAACTCTGGAAACACCATATATTTT

size: -
D: -
length: 14
J: TRBJ2-3
V: TRBV19
CDR3: CASSNDIPTDTQYF
DNA: TGTGCCAGTAGTAACGACATACCCACAGATACGCAGTATTTT

size: -
D: -
length: 14
J: TRBJ1-1
V: TRBV21-1
CDR3: CASTSDRGRTEAFF
DNA: TGTGCCAGCACCTCGGACAGGGGGCGGACTGAAGCTTTCTTT

size: -
D: -
length: 15
J: TRBJ2-1
V: TRBV5-1
CDR3: CASSLDYPSYNEQFF
DNA: TGCGCCAGCAGCTTGGACTACCCCTCCTACAATGAGCAGTTCTTC

size: -
D: TRBD1
length: 14
J: TRBJ2-3
V: TRBV4-1
CDR3: CASSQPGTGDTQYF
DNA: TGCGCCAGCAGCCAACCTGGGACAGGAGATACGCAGTATTTT

size: -
D: -
length: 13
J: TRBJ1-2
V: TRBV9
CDR3: CASSVGEEYGYTF
DNA: TGTGCCAGCAGCGTAGGTGAGGAATATGGCTACACCTTC

size: once
D: -
length: 15
J: TRBJ2-5
V: TRBV11-1
CDR3: CASSLDHRSQETQYF
DNA: TGTGCCAGCAGCTTAGACCACAGGAGCCAAGAGACCCAGTACTTC

size: -
D: TRBD1
length: 15
J: TRBJ1-1
V: TRBV4-1
CDR3: CASSQRTGFGTEAFF
DNA: TGCGCCAGCAGCCAACGGACAGGGTTTGGGACTGAAGCTTTCTTT

size: few
D: TRBD1
length: 15
J: TRBJ1-1
V: TRBV19
CDR3: CASSTQGAAPFEAFF
DNA: TGTGCCAGTAGTACACAGGGGGCAGCTCCCTTTGAAGCTTTCTTT

size: -
D: TRBD1
length: 15
J: TRBJ1-2
V: TRBV2
CDR3: CASSPVYTGGEGYTF
DNA: TGTGCCAGCAGCCCAGTGTATACAGGGGGAGAGGGCTACACCTTC

size: -
D: -
length: 16
J: TRBJ1-6
V: TRBV2
CDR3: CASSELGTSYNSPLHF
DNA: TGTGCCAGCAGTGAACTCGGGACAAGTTATAATTCACCCCTCCACTTT

size: -
D: TRBD1
length: 14
J: TRBJ1-2
V: TRBV6-6
CDR3: CASSYSDRGYGYTF
DNA: TGTGCCAGCAGTTATTCGGACAGGGGCTATGGCTACACCTTC

size: -
D: -
length: 15
J: TRBJ1-1
V: TRBV6-5
CDR3: CASSLGALTNTEAFF
DNA: TGTGCCAGCAGTTTAGGGGCTTTGACGAACACTGAAGCTTTCTTT

size: -
D: TRBD2
length: 16
J: TRBJ2-3
V: TRBV5-1
CDR3: CASSLTSGGYTDTQYF
DNA: TGCGCCAGCAGCTTGACTAGCGGGGGATACACAGATACGCAGTATTTT

size: once
D: -
length: 15
J: TRBJ1-2
V: TRBV11-2
CDR3: CASSLQGKVNYGYTF
DNA: TGTGCCAGCAGCTTACAGGGGAAGGTTAACTATGGCTACACCTTC

size: -
D: -
length: 15
J: TRBJ1-1
V: TRBV7-2
CDR3: CASRPDGPGFTEAFF
DNA: TGTGCCAGCAGGCCTGACGGGCCAGGGTTCACTGAAGCTTTCTTT